This is a list of T cell receptor beta chains from one sample in a study of a mutant IDH1 vaccine in newly diagnosed glioma. Data came from immunoSEQ multiplex PCR; TCRdb stores just in-frame clones and leaves some out. The sample lists some 60,000 clones, over 80% occurring once. Which antigens these TCRs recognize remains unknown. The sequencing used PBMCs, collected from a glioma patient whose treatment included an IDH1 peptide vaccine. These receptors were taken from a woman between 50 and 59 years old with glioma. The CDR3 runs from the conserved cysteine through the conserved F or W. Each record gives: clone size, J gene, V gene, CDR3 protein. Clone size appears in some rows only: once, few, many, or a class for an expanded clone.

size: -
J: TRBJ2-7
V: TRBV4-2
CDR3: CASSQVVGFEQYF

size: -
J: TRBJ1-6
V: TRBV19
CDR3: CASSIGAGSNSPLHF

size: -
J: TRBJ2-7
V: TRBV28
CDR3: CASSLVSTGKYYEQYF

size: -
J: TRBJ2-2
V: TRBV7-3
CDR3: CASRGSGQGPTGELFF

size: -
J: TRBJ2-7
V: TRBV7-2
CDR3: CASTLAGANYEQYF

size: -
J: TRBJ2-7
V: TRBV18
CDR3: CASSPPARTYEQYF

size: -
J: TRBJ1-6
V: TRBV7-2
CDR3: CASSARDRATALHF

size: -
J: TRBJ1-5
V: TRBV6-1
CDR3: CASSDGAVTGQPQHF

size: -
J: TRBJ2-6
V: TRBV29-1
CDR3: CSVSSGTGNSGANVLTF

size: -
J: TRBJ2-7
V: TRBV6-5
CDR3: CASSQGATAHEQYF

size: -
J: TRBJ2-7
V: TRBV7-2
CDR3: CASSLDPEPYEQYF

size: -
J: TRBJ1-1
V: TRBV10-3
CDR3: CAISESREPTEAFF

size: -
J: TRBJ1-6
V: TRBV19
CDR3: CASTGTANSPLHF

size: once
J: TRBJ2-7
V: TRBV6-5
CDR3: CASSSSWTGSSYEQYF

size: once
J: TRBJ1-1
V: TRBV6-6
CDR3: CASSSYPWSTEAFF

size: once
J: TRBJ2-5
V: TRBV4-2
CDR3: CASSLERGGPETQYF

size: -
J: TRBJ1-2
V: TRBV6-4
CDR3: CASSNQGNYGYTF

size: few
J: TRBJ2-7
V: TRBV6-1
CDR3: CASSEERDRNSYEQYF

size: -
J: TRBJ1-5
V: TRBV19
CDR3: CASSIDIRGAGHF

size: -
J: TRBJ1-2
V: TRBV7-6
CDR3: CASSLLGTASDGYTF

size: -
J: TRBJ1-2
V: TRBV25-1
CDR3: CASSGPTGGYTF

size: -
J: TRBJ1-5
V: TRBV19
CDR3: CASSMADDSNQPQHF

size: -
J: TRBJ1-1
V: TRBV6-6
CDR3: CASTPPGKSNTEAFF

size: -
J: TRBJ1-1
V: TRBV5-4
CDR3: CASSLAGATEAFF

size: -
J: TRBJ2-1
V: TRBV5-1
CDR3: CASSLDFSGYYNEQFF

size: -
J: TRBJ1-2
V: TRBV2
CDR3: CASRQGSDGYTF

size: -
J: TRBJ2-2
V: TRBV7-3
CDR3: CASSPAAASPGELFF

size: -
J: TRBJ1-1
V: TRBV10-3
CDR3: CAISKDRGRDTEAFF

size: -
J: TRBJ2-5
V: TRBV5-1
CDR3: CASSLGPGPQETQYF

size: -
J: TRBJ2-7
V: TRBV7-9
CDR3: CASSELGTYEQYF

size: -
J: TRBJ2-2
V: TRBV6-1
CDR3: CASSEDRGRGEYRRELFF

size: few
J: TRBJ2-7
V: TRBV28
CDR3: CASSPQREQYF

size: -
J: TRBJ1-1
V: TRBV5-6
CDR3: CASSLIKTGNTEAFF

size: -
J: TRBJ2-7
V: TRBV5-6
CDR3: CASSGRDGPYEQYF

size: -
J: TRBJ1-1
V: TRBV7-2
CDR3: CASSPTGQVTEAFF

size: -
J: TRBJ1-2
V: TRBV11-2
CDR3: CASSLGRHSLYGYTF

size: -
J: TRBJ2-5
V: TRBV6-6
CDR3: CASSYSNSRETQYF

size: -
J: TRBJ2-2
V: TRBV5-6
CDR3: CASSLGQGRAGELFF

size: -
J: TRBJ2-7
V: TRBV19
CDR3: CASSIVGQGLREQYF

size: -
J: TRBJ2-7
V: TRBV5-1
CDR3: CASSGGGLVYGEQYF

size: -
J: TRBJ2-7
V: TRBV27
CDR3: CASRGLSLYEQYF